This T cell receptor beta chain stems from a study of blood T cell repertoires in COVID-19. Study information: Acute-phase and convalescent COVID-19 samples originated in the United States, Italy and Spain. The cDNA or gDNA used as material had been derived from T cells, B-cell-depleted T cells, or PBMCs.

In the study's own analysis: Amplification from reference gene primers served as the basis for estimated nucleated cell counts. Sequenced by immunoSEQ multiplex PCR; TCRdb stores in-frame clones only, minus some. That table gives V, J and clone size, and the DNA gave D and trimming. Of some 220,000 clones in the sample, around nine tenths are singletons; the top ten hold 9.5% to 15%. Trimming pared 5 bases from V and 0 bases from J, leaving 16 bases between. The CDR3 has 16 residues. The germline V gene has CDR1 LNHDA and CDR2 SQIVND (reference sequence). The source of this sequence is a woman aged 18-35 years who had recovered from COVID-19. The gene calls are TRBV19 and TRBJ1-1; the D is unclear. Sequencing input: peripheral blood. CDR3 sequence: CASSQRGGNLNTEAFF. The DNA of the CDR3 is TGTGCCAGTAGTCAGCGGGGAGGGAATCTGAACACTGAAGCTTTCTTT.